These 11 T cell receptor beta chains share one sample of origin, sequenced in a study of blood T cell repertoires in COVID-19. TCRdb's copy holds only in-frame clones and misses some; the assay was immunoSEQ multiplex PCR. In the table there are about 75,000 clones, around 88% of which are singletons. The material sequenced was peripheral blood. The receptors were gathered from a man aged 80 or over with COVID-19, enrolled during active disease.

J is TRBJ2-2 and V is TRBV7-2; tentatively, D is TRBD1 (6 bases). Trimming stripped 1 base from V and 2 bases from J, with 8 bases between. CDR1 and CDR2 from the germline V gene are SGHTA and FQGNSA. The CDR3 loop spans 15 amino acids. Written as DNA, the CDR3 is TGTGCCAGCAGCTTAGAAGGGACAAACACCGGGGAGCTGTTTTTT. Encoded protein: CASSLEGTNTGELFF. Full variable domain (rest looked up from reference TRBV7-2 and TRBJ2-2): GAGVSQSPSNKVTEKGKDVELRCDPISGHTALYWYRQSLGQGLEFLIYFQGNSAPDKSGLPSDRFSAERTGGSVSTLTIQRTQQEDSAVYLCASSLEGTNTGELFFGEGSRLTVL.

This chain links TRBV3-1 (or the pseudogene TRBV3-2) with TRBJ2-6; D is undetermined. The germline CDR1 and CDR2 sequences are LGHDT and YNNKEL (reference sequence). The CDR3 contains 15 residues. Deletions cut 1 base from V and 3 bases from J, with 7 bases between. The CDR3 nucleotides are TGTGCCAGCAGCCAAGCCGGGTATGGGGCCAACGTCCTGACTTTC. Translated, it gives CASSQAGYGANVLTF.

The rearrangement uses TRBV5-1 and TRBJ2-5, with 11 bases aligning to TRBD2. Germline V gene sequence: CDR1 SGHRS, CDR2 YFSETQ. Unmatched junction bases numbered 8, after V lost 0 bases and J lost 4 bases. This CDR3 region has 17 residues. This chain's CDR3 is CASSLVLAGGQGETQYF. The CDR3 DNA follows: TGCGCCAGCAGCTTGGTCCTAGCGGGGGGCCAAGGAGAGACCCAGTACTTC.

The genes are TRBV3-1 (or the pseudogene TRBV3-2) and TRBJ1-4, with D possibly TRBD1 on 5 matching bases. Trimming took 2 bases from V and 5 from J, leaving 15 bases between them. The CDR3 is 16 amino acids. Germline values: CDR1 LGHDT, CDR2 YNNKEL (reference sequence). The DNA for the CDR3 is TGTGCCAGCAGCCAAAGGGGCAGAGTGGGCAATGAAAAACTGTTTTTT. Translated, it gives CASSQRGRVGNEKLFF.

J is TRBJ1-6 and V is TRBV21-1. TRBV21-1 is listed as a pseudogene. The CDR3 has 17 amino acids. The CDR3 region has the DNA TGTGCCAGCAGCAAAGCGGGGGGGGGTCTTAATAATTCACCCCTCCACTTT. Translating it yields CASSKAGGGLNNSPLHF.

The V and J genes are TRBV5-1 and TRBJ2-7; TRBD1 agrees at 9 bases. J gave up 5 bases and V 4 bases, and 7 bases lay outside the gene matches. This CDR3 comprises 14 residues. CDR1 and CDR2 (germline): SGHRS, YFSETQ. This CDR3 reads CASSPGQGNNEQYF. The CDR3 DNA is TGCGCCAGCAGCCCCGGACAGGGGAACAACGAGCAGTACTTC. The variable domain in full, completed from reference TRBV5-1 and TRBJ2-7, reads KAGVTQTPRYLIKTRGQQVTLSCSPISGHRSVSWYQQTPGQGLQFLFEYFSETQRNKGNFPGRFSGRQFSNSRSEMNVSTLELGDSALYLCASSPGQGNNEQYFGPGTRLTVT.

The gene calls are TRBV3-1 (or the pseudogene TRBV3-2) and TRBJ1-5; perhaps TRBD1 as D (6 bases). CDR3 length: 15 residues. Trimming stripped 5 bases from V and 2 bases from J, with 13 bases between. Looked up from germline, CDR1 is LGHDT and CDR2 is YNNKEL (reference sequence). The CDR3 sequence: CASSNRDKGNQPQHF. The CDR3 DNA reads as TGTGCCAGCAGCAACCGGGACAAAGGCAATCAGCCCCAGCATTTT.

V and J are TRBV4-2 and TRBJ2-3; 7 bases align to TRBD2. This CDR3 contains 17 residues. Germline CDR1 and CDR2: LGHNA and YNFKEQ. Losses at the gene ends were 0 bases for V and 3 bases for J; bases not matched to a gene: 9. The CDR3 loop is CASSQEKAGTSTDTQYF. The CDR3 DNA reads as TGTGCCAGCAGCCAAGAGAAAGCGGGGACGAGTACAGATACGCAGTATTTT.

The rearrangement links TRBV11-2 to TRBJ2-2; 7 nucleotides line up with TRBD1. Germline CDR1 and CDR2: SGHAT and FQNNGV. Germline trimming cut 6 bases from V and 1 base from J; bases unmatched to any gene: 8. The CDR3 totals 16 residues. DNA for the CDR3: TGTGCCAGCAGATCACCCCGGACAGGGAACACCGGGGAGCTGTTTTTT. It is translated as CASRSPRTGNTGELFF.

V and J are TRBV5-4 and TRBJ2-3; perhaps TRBD1 as D (5 bases). Trimming cost V 4 bases and J 0 bases, with 12 bases left between them. In germline, CDR1 is SGHNT, CDR2 YYREEE (reference sequence). The CDR3 covers 15 residues. In DNA, the CDR3 is TGTGCCAGCAGCCCGGACACCACTAGCACAGATACGCAGTATTTT. It is translated as CASSPDTTSTDTQYF.

This chain links TRBV28 with TRBJ1-2; 7 nucleotides align to TRBD1. The CDR3 is 14 amino acids. After removal of 3 bases from V and 0 bases from J, the junction contained 1 base not matched to a gene. Germline values: CDR1 MDHEN, CDR2 SYDVKM. CDR3 nucleotides: TGTGCCAGCAGTTTGGGACAGTCTAACTATGGCTACACCTTC. Its translation is CASSLGQSNYGYTF.